These T cell receptor beta chains were read from a single sample in a study of neurological immune-mediated disorders. From the 5' RACE reads, TCRdb called clonotypes with MiXCR, one entry per CDR3 protein. Among about 80,000 distinct CDR3 sequences listed, around 6% were seen once. Sequenced input: PBMCs. These receptors all come from a woman aged 55 to 70 with multiple sclerosis. Each CDR3 is given with its conserved first and last residue. The order of the fields is D gene, clone size, J gene, V gene, CDR3 length, CDR3 protein, CDR3 DNA. A D gene is named only where the DNA matches it firmly. Size is stated as once, few or many counts, or a class when the clone is expanded.

.	many	TRBJ1-2	TRBV5-1	13	CASSRDTDVGYTF	TGCGCCAGCAGCCGGGACACTGACGTAGGCTACACCTTC
.	many	TRBJ2-7	TRBV7-9	17	CASSPPFRLPYSYEQYF	TGTGCCAGCAGCCCGCCGTTCCGACTTCCTTACTCCTACGAGCAGTACTTC
.	many	TRBJ2-2	TRBV2	15	CASSELWGNTGELFF	TGTGCCAGCAGTGAATTGTGGGGCAACACCGGGGAGCTGTTTTTT
.	many	TRBJ1-5	TRBV4-1	16	CASSQDPGNRNQPQHF	TGCGCCAGCAGCCAAGATCCAGGGAATCGCAATCAGCCCCAGCATTTT
.	many	TRBJ2-7	TRBV5-1	13	CASNADSSYEQYF	TGCGCCAGCAACGCCGACAGCTCCTACGAGCAGTACTTC
TRBD1	few	TRBJ2-1	TRBV7-6	15	CASRGGTGAHNEQFF	TGTGCCAGCAGGGGAGGGACAGGGGCTCACAATGAGCAGTTCTTC
.	many	TRBJ2-7	TRBV4-2	15	CASSQDTGGSYEQYF	TGTGCCAGCAGCCAAGATACGGGCGGCTCCTACGAGCAGTACTTC
.	many	TRBJ2-7	TRBV20-1	14	CSARDGQIAYEQYF	TGCAGTGCTAGAGATGGGCAGATAGCCTACGAGCAGTACTTC
.	many	TRBJ2-1	TRBV7-8	16	CASSTEGPGARDEQFF	TGTGCCAGCAGCACCGAGGGGCCGGGGGCTAGGGATGAGCAGTTCTTC
TRBD1	many	TRBJ1-4	TRBV20-1	15	CSARDRLDRDGKLFF	TGCAGTGCTAGAGATCGATTGGACAGGGATGGAAAACTGTTTTTT
.	many	TRBJ2-5	TRBV20-1	13	CSASGGLQETQYF	TGCAGTGCTAGCGGGGGCCTACAAGAGACCCAGTACTTC
TRBD1	many	TRBJ1-1	TRBV6-6	13	CASRQTGGTEAFF	TGTGCCAGCAGGCAAACAGGGGGCACTGAAGCTTTCTTT